This T cell receptor beta chain was captured in a study of CD8 T cells in ankylosing spondylitis (dated by TCRdb to 2016 to 2017). About the full investigation: The study set out to find disease-linked TCR variants by profiling T cell receptor beta repertoires in ankylosing spondylitis patients and healthy donors. Samples of peripheral blood were taken, and for ankylosing spondylitis patients, synovial fluid was collected as well. In total, the full study cohort was made up of over a hundred healthy donors and 25 to 30 ankylosing spondylitis patients. The research as a whole found: The disease-linked clones showed a CD8+ phenotype and occurred at relatively low frequencies in peripheral blood. A TCR beta motif made up of seven or eight highly homologous amino acid variants appeared to be characteristic of blood from ankylosing spondylitis patients. Some TCR beta motif variants had previously been reported in synovial fluid and blood of reactive arthritis patients, which suggested common disease-initiation mechanisms. The disease-linked clones were reported as significantly enriched in matched synovial fluid samples from ankylosing spondylitis patients.

Remarks on this clonotype: Its specific antigen is unknown. Nothing much larger sits one base from this clone, and base qualities are not available.

CDR1 MGHRA and CDR2 YSYEKL are derived from the germline V gene. The V and J ends are trimmed by 1 base and 7 bases, leaving 11 bases between them. The cysteine opens and the phenylalanine closes a CDR3 of 14 amino acids. The retained sequence is limited to the CDR3, 42 bases, with the frame set at the first base. The sequencer was an Illumina HiSeq 2500. Quantitative 5'-RACE with molecular barcodes was the method used to prepare the TCR beta libraries. From the authors' description of their analysis: A new computational method, built on a probabilistic model of VDJ rearrangement, was used to identify disease-linked TCR variants. Through fastp at Q25 and MiXCR, TCRdb rebuilt clones from the public reads, retaining in-frame beta chains. All rows with the same CDR3 protein become a single entry with the most common DNA and genes. These V and J calls originate from TCRdb's pipeline instead of the authors' own analysis. The sample yields roughly 470,000 distinct CDR3 sequences; 20% to 30% were counted once. The biggest ten clones account for about 0.92% of the sample.

The receptor's source is a male donor with ankylosing spondylitis. This sequence uses TRBV4-1 and TRBJ1-5; the best D guess is TRBD1, with 6 bases matching. Sequenced: blood, either unsorted or a sorted T cell fraction (not recorded which). The CDR3 corresponds to CASSQGGGGQPQHF. In nucleotide form, the sequence is TGCGCCAGCAGCCAAGGCGGGGGCGGGCAGCCCCAGCATTTT.